The entry below gives a single T cell receptor beta chain sequence along with its context. The data originate from a study of OX40 agonist ivuxolimab in advanced cancers. Produced via immunoSEQ multiplex PCR; TCRdb's table is partial and in-frame only. Of more than 95,000 clones listed, 91% were seen once; the top ten hold around 0.31%. The sequenced sample was CD4+ or CD8+ T cells sorted from blood, obtained in a trial of the OX40 agonist ivuxolimab. The clonotype was recovered from an adult with an advanced solid tumor such as melanoma, head and neck, liver or kidney cancer.

CDR3 loop: CASSLETSGNALSRQYF. The CDR3 nucleotides read TGTGCCAGCAGCTTAGAGACTAGCGGGAATGCCCTGAGTAGGCAGTACTTC. The chain joins TRBV7-2 to TRBJ2-7; 11 bases match TRBD2. The germline V gene encodes CDR1 SGHTA and CDR2 FQGNSA. Unmatched junction bases numbered 14, after V lost 1 base and J lost 9 bases. The CDR3 is 17 amino acids.